What follows are 17 T cell receptor beta chains derived from one specimen sequenced in a study of blood T cell repertoires in COVID-19. Method: immunoSEQ multiplex PCR; TCRdb's copy keeps in-frame clones and lacks some. Of almost 95,000 clones in the sample, 55% to 80% were seen once. The sample consisted of peripheral blood. The source is a woman aged 55-70 years in a cohort sampled during active or convalescent COVID-19.

V gene TRBV20-1 combines with J gene TRBJ1-1; weak D call: TRBD1 (6 bases). The CDR3 is 14 amino acids. Trimming took off 3 bases at V and 0 bases at J, with 11 bases between the two ends. CDR1 DFQATT and CDR2 SNEGSKA come from the germline V gene (reference sequence). CDR3 protein: CSASRGTLNTEAFF. The CDR3 DNA is TGCAGTGCTAGTAGGGGGACGCTGAACACTGAAGCTTTCTTT.

The table lists this clone with a few counts. The gene calls are TRBV19 and TRBJ1-2, with D maybe TRBD1 (6 bases). Per germline, CDR1 LNHDA and CDR2 SQIVND (reference sequence). V lost 4 bases and J 0 bases, leaving 12 bases between the germline ends. CDR3 length equals 15 residues. The CDR3 sequence is CASSTGTRTNYGYTF. The CDR3 DNA reads TGTGCCAGTAGTACCGGGACAAGAACTAACTATGGCTACACCTTC.

The chain couples TRBV7-6 to TRBJ1-3; D unclear. This CDR3 is built from 15 residues. V lost 1 base and J lost 1, with 8 bases in between. CDR1 SGHVS and CDR2 FNYEAQ come from the germline V gene. The chain's CDR3 is CASSLVEGSGNTIYF. DNA for the CDR3: TGTGCCAGCAGCTTAGTCGAGGGTTCTGGAAACACCATATATTTT.

This clone was observed once. A junction boundary mismatches the germline segment, possibly from a read error. The chain couples TRBV2 to TRBJ1-1; a possible D gene is TRBD1 (5 bases). The length of the CDR3 is 13 residues. The germline V gene has CDR1 SNHLY and CDR2 FYNNEI. The CDR3 nucleotides read TGTGCCAGCATAAGGAAAACAGGATCATCGCTTTCTTTT. Its protein product is CASIRKTGSSLSF.

The chain employs TRBV4-2 and TRBJ2-2; 7 bases align to TRBD1. There are 15 residues in the CDR3. CDR1 is LGHNA and CDR2 is YNFKEQ in the germline V gene. V dropped 2 bases and J dropped 6; count of bases not matched to a gene: 6. CDR3: CASSQSTGVSGELFF. As DNA, the CDR3 is TGTGCCAGCAGCCAATCAACAGGGGTCTCCGGGGAGCTGTTTTTT.

The chain employs TRBV15 and TRBJ2-5; TRBD1 aligns across 9 bases. J lost 7 bases, V lost 2 bases, and 5 bases had no gene match. Germline V CDR1 and CDR2: LNHNV, YYDKDF (reference sequence). This CDR3 is built from 14 residues. The CDR3 DNA reads TGTGCCACCAGCAGAAGGACAGGGGCGCTGACCCAGTACTTC. Translated: CATSRRTGALTQYF.

The chain couples TRBV5-1 to TRBJ1-1, with D maybe TRBD1 (6 bases). V was shortened by 2 bases and J by 11 bases, with 13 bases between the two germline ends. Germline values: CDR1 SGHRS, CDR2 YFSETQ. This CDR3 is 12 amino acids long. The CDR3 reads CASSLLGRGAFF. DNA for the CDR3: TGCGCCAGCAGCTTATTAGGTAGGGGGGCTTTCTTT.

The CDR3 DNA reads TGTGCCAGCAGTTCCGGGACAGGGAATTCACCCCTCCACTTT. It codes for CASSSGTGNSPLHF. The rearrangement links TRBV28 to TRBJ1-6; 9 bases match TRBD1. This CDR3 has 14 residues. V was clipped by 4 bases and J by 7 bases; unmatched bases: 2. The germline V gene has CDR1 MDHEN and CDR2 SYDVKM.

This clone was seen a handful of times. This sequence joins TRBV3-1 (or the pseudogene TRBV3-2) and TRBJ2-5, with TRBD1 as a possible D gene (7 bases). Trimming pared 4 bases from V and 5 bases from J, leaving 11 bases between. Germline V CDR1 and CDR2: LGHDT, YNNKEL (reference sequence). The CDR3 runs 13 residues. CDR3 nucleotide sequence: TGTGCCAGCAGCCTCAGGGGGGAGGAGACCCAGTACTTC. Its translation is CASSLRGEETQYF.

This rearrangement joins TRBV19 to TRBJ1-5, with D maybe TRBD1 (6 bases). CDR1 and CDR2 (germline): LNHDA, SQIVND (reference sequence). This CDR3 contains 16 residues. V shed 2 bases and J shed 5 bases, with 16 bases lying between them. The DNA for the CDR3 is TGTGCCAGTAGTATATTGGGCAGGGGTAACGATCAGCCCCAGCATTTT. Its protein product is CASSILGRGNDQPQHF. Based on the CDR3 plus reference TRBV19 and TRBJ1-5, the full variable domain is DGGITQSPKYLFRKEGQNVTLSCEQNLNHDAMYWYRQDPGQGLRLIYYSQIVNDFQKGDIAEGYSVSREKKESFPLTVTSAQKNPTAFYLCASSILGRGNDQPQHFGDGTRLSIL.

The chain recombines TRBV7-2 with TRBJ2-5; the match to TRBD2 covers 10 bases. This CDR3 contains 18 residues. Germline V gives CDR1 SGHTA, CDR2 FQGNSA. The J segment lost 5 bases and the V segment lost 5 bases, leaving 17 bases of the junction unmatched. The CDR3 loop is CASSPSRGLAGGGETQYF. CDR3 bases: TGTGCCAGCAGCCCTTCACGGGGGTTAGCGGGGGGTGGTGAGACCCAGTACTTC. Based on the CDR3 plus reference TRBV7-2 and TRBJ2-5, the full variable domain is GAGVSQSPSNKVTEKGKDVELRCDPISGHTALYWYRQSLGQGLEFLIYFQGNSAPDKSGLPSDRFSAERTGGSVSTLTIQRTQQEDSAVYLCASSPSRGLAGGGETQYFGPGTRLLVL.

The CDR3 reads CASSFQMNTEAFF. The CDR3 nucleotides are TGTGCCAGCAGCTTCCAGATGAACACTGAAGCTTTCTTT. The chain links TRBV5-6 to TRBJ1-1; D call uncertain. The CDR3 extends over 13 amino acids. V shed 2 bases and J shed 0 bases, with 5 bases lying between them. Germline-derived CDR1 and CDR2 are SGHDT and YYEEEE.

This sequence joins TRBV19 and TRBJ1-2; D might be TRBD1 (6 bases). Germline V CDR1 and CDR2: LNHDA, SQIVND (reference sequence). V was trimmed by 3 bases and J by 8 bases, leaving 16 bases between them. The CDR3 runs to 14 residues. Here the CDR3 DNA reads TGTGCCAGTAGTATCGGGTGGGACACCATGGGCTACACCTTC. Residues: CASSIGWDTMGYTF.

The chain carries TRBV6-2 or TRBV6-3 and TRBJ1-5; 7 bases map to TRBD1. The CDR3 length is 13 residues. Trimming took 2 bases from V and 12 from J; bases not matched to a gene: 7. Germline V gives CDR1 MNHEY, CDR2 SVGEGT. The CDR3 region is CASSYTETGLQHF. The CDR3 DNA reads as TGTGCCAGCAGTTACACGGAGACAGGGCTCCAGCATTTT.

The rearrangement joins TRBV24-1 to TRBJ2-7, with 9 positions matching TRBD1. The germline gives CDR1 KGHDR, CDR2 SFDVKD. Trimming cost V 4 bases and J 4 bases; bases outside gene matches: 7. The CDR3 sequence is 15 residues long. CDR3 bases: TGTGCCACCAGTGAGGGGACAGGGAGGAGGTACGAGCAGTACTTC. Protein: CATSEGTGRRYEQYF.

In DNA form, the CDR3 reads TGTGCCAGCAGCTTTAGTGGAGGGGTGGGCGATGAGCAGTTCTTC. This translates into CASSFSGGVGDEQFF. The rearrangement uses TRBV7-9 and TRBJ2-1; D is perhaps TRBD2 (6 bases). Per the germline V gene, CDR1 is SEHNR and CDR2 is FQNEAQ (reference sequence). CDR3 length: 15 amino acids. The germline V and J ends were trimmed by 3 bases and 8 bases, with 17 bases remaining between them. The full variable domain, in which reference TRBV7-9 and TRBJ2-1 provide the parts outside the CDR3, is DTGVSQNPRHKITKRGQNVTFRCDPISEHNRLYWYRQTLGQGPEFLTYFQNEAQLEKSRLLSDRFSAERPKGSFSTLEIQRTEQGDSAMYLCASSFSGGVGDEQFFGPGTRLTVL.

V gene TRBV7-9 combines with J gene TRBJ2-3, with D possibly matching TRBD2 (5 bases). The CDR3 is 14 residues long. V shed 2 bases and J shed 5 bases, with 11 bases lying between them. The germline gives CDR1 SEHNR, CDR2 FQNEAQ (reference sequence). For the CDR3, the DNA is TGTGCCAGCAGCTTAACAACTAGTTTAGATACGCAGTATTTT. It translates to CASSLTTSLDTQYF.